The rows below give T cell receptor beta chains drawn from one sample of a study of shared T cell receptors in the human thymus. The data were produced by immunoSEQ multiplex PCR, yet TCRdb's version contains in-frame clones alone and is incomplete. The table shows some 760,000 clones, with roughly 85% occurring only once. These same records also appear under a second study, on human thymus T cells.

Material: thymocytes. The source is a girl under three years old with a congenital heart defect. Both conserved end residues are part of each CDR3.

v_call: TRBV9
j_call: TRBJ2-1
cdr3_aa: CASSPGLARYNEQFF

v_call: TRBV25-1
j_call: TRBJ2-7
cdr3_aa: CASIRPGTGGEQYF

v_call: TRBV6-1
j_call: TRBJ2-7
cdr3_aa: CASSGEGGVGDYDEQYF

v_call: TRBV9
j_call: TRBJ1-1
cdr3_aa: CASSVQEEGEAFF

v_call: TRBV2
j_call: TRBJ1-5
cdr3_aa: CASSEPTGALNQPQHF

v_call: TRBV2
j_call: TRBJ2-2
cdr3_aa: CASNTLAGAQTGELFF

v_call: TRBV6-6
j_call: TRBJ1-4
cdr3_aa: CASSYEIGGTNEKLFF

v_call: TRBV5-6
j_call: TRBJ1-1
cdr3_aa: CASTSWGPELMNTEAFF

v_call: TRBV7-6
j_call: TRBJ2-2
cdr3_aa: CASSEGERTGTTGELFF

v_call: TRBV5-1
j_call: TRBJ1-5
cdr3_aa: CASSLLGYSNQPQHF